The source of this T cell receptor beta chain is a study of blood T cell repertoires in COVID-19. Turning to the study itself: The United States, Italy and Spain supplied acute and convalescent COVID-19 samples. The cDNA or gDNA used as material had been derived from T cells, B-cell-depleted T cells, or PBMCs.

The CDR3 is 15 amino acids. With V trimmed by 5 bases and J by 8 bases, 9 bases remained unmatched. CDR1 SGHAT and CDR2 FQNNGV come from the germline V gene. The method was immunoSEQ multiplex PCR; TCRdb's version includes in-frame clones alone and lacks a portion of them. This sample has about 480,000 clones, with 88% found just once. Material for sequencing was PBMCs or T cells enriched from blood (not recorded which). The chain has TRBV11-2 and TRBJ1-6; 7 bases fit TRBD1. This TCR came from a woman aged 40 to 50 who had recovered from COVID-19. The DNA of the CDR3 is TGTGCCAGCAGCCCTCCCGGGACAGAGCATTCACCCCTCCACTTT. Its translation is CASSPPGTEHSPLHF.